This T cell receptor (beta chain) was sequenced during a study of T cell responses to AZD1222 COVID-19 vaccine. General study findings and limits: White British donors predominated, females outnumbered males, and clonal diversity was possibly underestimated.

The assay was immunoSEQ multiplex PCR, and TCRdb's table has in-frame clones only and misses some. Of 80,000 or so clones detected, about 74% appear once; the ten largest clones hold roughly 29%. The count of this clone is one. The antigen is not known. From germline, CDR1 is SGHAT and CDR2 FQNNGV. The J segment lost 1 base and the V segment lost 1 base, leaving 5 bases of the junction unmatched. This CDR3 comprises 16 residues. V and J are TRBV11-2 and TRBJ1-1; TRBD1 matches at 8 bases. The sample in question was peripheral blood, obtained 28 days after the second dose of the MenACWY control vaccine. The clonotype originates from an adult who received the MenACWY meningococcal vaccine as a control. The CDR3 sequence: CASSLAAGTGNTEAFF. The CDR3 nucleotides are TGTGCCAGCAGCTTAGCGGCCGGGACAGGGAACACTGAAGCTTTCTTT.